This T cell receptor (beta chain) was sequenced in a study of shared clonotypes between healthy human individuals. Study-level results: Sequencing depth was a factor that was expected to affect clonotype sharing among donors.

TCRdb keeps only in-frame clones here, not all; method: immunoSEQ multiplex PCR. The sample lists about 960,000 clones; approximately 80% were seen once. V gave up 1 base and J gave up 3 bases, with 9 bases separating them. In germline, CDR1 is SGHNT, CDR2 YYREEE (reference sequence). The CDR3 totals 14 residues. This clone has just a few counts. The antigen is not known. The receptor was derived from a man aged 18 to 29 in good health. V is TRBV5-4 and J is TRBJ2-3; maybe TRBD2 (5 bases). The sequenced sample was memory CD4+ T cells sorted from blood. Subset meaning: CD45RA-negative fraction. DNA of the CDR3: TGTGCCAGCAGCTTGAGGACTGGGACAGATACGCAGTATTTT. Translation gives CASSLRTGTDTQYF. Full variable domain (missing parts from reference TRBV5-4 and TRBJ2-3): ETGVTQSPTHLIKTRGQQVTLRCSSQSGHNTVSWYQQALGQGPQFIFQYYREEENGRGNFPPRFSGLQFPNYSSELNVNALELDDSALYLCASSLRTGTDTQYFGPGTRLTVL.